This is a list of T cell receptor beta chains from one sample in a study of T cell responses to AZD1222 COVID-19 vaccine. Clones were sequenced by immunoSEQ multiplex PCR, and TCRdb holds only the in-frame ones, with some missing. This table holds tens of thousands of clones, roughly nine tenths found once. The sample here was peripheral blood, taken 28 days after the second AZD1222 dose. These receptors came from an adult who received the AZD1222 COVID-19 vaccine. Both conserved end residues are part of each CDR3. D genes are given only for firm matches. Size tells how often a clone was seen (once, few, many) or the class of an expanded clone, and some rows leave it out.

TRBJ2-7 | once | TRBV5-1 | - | CASSLAYRESYEQYF | TGCGCCAGCAGCTTGGCCTACAGGGAATCCTACGAGCAGTACTTC
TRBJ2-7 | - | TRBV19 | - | CASSQTENSYEQYF | TGTGCCAGTAGTCAGACAGAGAACTCCTACGAGCAGTACTTC
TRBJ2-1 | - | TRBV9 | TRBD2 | CASSVAHDSGRSSYNEQFF | TGTGCCAGCAGCGTAGCTCACGATAGCGGGAGGAGCTCCTACAATGAGCAGTTCTTC
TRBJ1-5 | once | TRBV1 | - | CTSSQGFDGGTSNQPQHF | TGCACCAGCAGCCAAGGGTTCGACGGGGGCACCAGCAATCAGCCCCAGCATTTT
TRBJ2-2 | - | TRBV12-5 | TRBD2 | CASGLVLAGVPGELFF | TGTGCTAGTGGTTTGGTGTTAGCGGGAGTTCCCGGGGAGCTGTTTTTT
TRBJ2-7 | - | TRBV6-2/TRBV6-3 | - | CASSDGTIATYEQYF | TGTGCCAGCAGTGATGGGACCATAGCTACCTACGAGCAGTACTTC
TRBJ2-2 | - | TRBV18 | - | CASSPRTANTGELFF | TGTGCCAGCTCACCTAGGACGGCGAACACCGGGGAGCTGTTTTTT
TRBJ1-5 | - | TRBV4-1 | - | CASSQLYRGGYNQPQHF | TGCGCCAGCAGCCAATTGTATCGCGGGGGTTACAATCAGCCCCAGCATTTT
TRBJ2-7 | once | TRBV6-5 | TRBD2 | CASSYSGAGGAYEQYF | TGTGCCAGCAGTTACTCGGGAGCGGGAGGCGCCTACGAGCAGTACTTC
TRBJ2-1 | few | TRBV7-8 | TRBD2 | CASSPGLAGTEVF | TGTGCCAGCAGCCCGGGACTAGCGGGCACGGAGGTCTTC
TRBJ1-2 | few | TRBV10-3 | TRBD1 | CASQGGIYGYTF | TGTGCCTCACAGGGGGGGATCTATGGCTACACCTTC
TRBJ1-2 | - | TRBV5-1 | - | CASSLQVAPAGYGYTF | TGCGCCAGCAGCCTCCAGGTAGCGCCGGCCGGTTATGGCTACACCTTC
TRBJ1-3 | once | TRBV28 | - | CASSFAAHIYF | TGTGCCAGCAGTTTCGCAGCCCACATATATTTT
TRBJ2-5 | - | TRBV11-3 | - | CASSQRPGLQETQYF | TGTGCCAGCAGCCAGCGGCCGGGACTCCAAGAGACCCAGTACTTC
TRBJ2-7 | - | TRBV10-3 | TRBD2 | CAIRDGGSSYEQYF | TGTGCCATCAGGGACGGCGGGAGCTCCTACGAGCAGTACTTC
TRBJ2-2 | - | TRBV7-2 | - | CASSRLLGATTGELFF | TGTGCCAGCAGCCGCCTCTTGGGAGCGACAACCGGGGAGCTGTTTTTT
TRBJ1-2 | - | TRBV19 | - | CASRHGQYGYTF | TGTGCCAGTAGACATGGACAGTATGGCTACACCTTC
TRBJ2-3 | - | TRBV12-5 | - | CASGLVLTDTQYF | TGTGCTAGTGGTTTGGTGCTCACAGATACGCAGTATTTT
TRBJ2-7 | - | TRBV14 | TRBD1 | CASSQDSRGRFEEQYF | TGTGCCAGCAGCCAAGACTCCAGGGGGCGTTTCGAAGAGCAGTACTTC
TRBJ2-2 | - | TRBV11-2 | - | CASSYLLDKTGELFF | TGTGCCAGCAGCTACCTACTAGACAAAACCGGGGAGCTGTTTTTT
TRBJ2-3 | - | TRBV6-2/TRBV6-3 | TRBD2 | CASSYGSAGLTQYF | TGTGCCAGCAGTTACGGGTCAGCGGGACTTACGCAGTATTTT
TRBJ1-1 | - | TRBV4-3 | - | CASSQGSANTEAFF | TGCGCCAGCAGCCAAGGTTCAGCCAACACTGAAGCTTTCTTT
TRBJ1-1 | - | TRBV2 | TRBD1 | CASSPTGGTEAFF | TGTGCCAGCAGCCCGACAGGGGGCACTGAAGCTTTCTTT
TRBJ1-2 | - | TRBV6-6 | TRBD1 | CASRQQGAEGYTF | TGTGCCAGCAGACAGCAGGGGGCAGAGGGCTACACCTTC
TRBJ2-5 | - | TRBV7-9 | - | CASSLGQETQYF | TGTGCCAGCAGCTTGGGGCAAGAGACCCAGTACTTC
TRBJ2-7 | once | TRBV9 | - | CAGVRSSYEQYF | TGTGCCGGGGTACGGAGCTCCTACGAGCAGTACTTC
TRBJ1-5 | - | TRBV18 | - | CASSPLRDQPQHF | TGTGCCAGCTCACCACTACGAGATCAGCCCCAGCATTTT
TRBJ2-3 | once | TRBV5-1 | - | CASSPGLLSRDTQYF | TGCGCCAGCAGCCCGGGACTGCTTAGTAGGGATACGCAGTATTTT
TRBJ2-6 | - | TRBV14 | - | CASLRSGANVLTF | TGTGCCAGCCTTCGCTCTGGGGCCAACGTCCTGACTTTC
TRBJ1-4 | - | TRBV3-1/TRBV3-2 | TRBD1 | CASNRQGGEKLFF | TGTGCCAGCAACCGACAGGGGGGTGAAAAACTGTTTTTT
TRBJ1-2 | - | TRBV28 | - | CASRWGHSVYGYTF | TGTGCCAGCAGGTGGGGGCACTCTGTCTATGGCTACACCTTC
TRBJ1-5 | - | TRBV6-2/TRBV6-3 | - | CASSGRPSTTRYHQPQHF | TGTGCCAGCAGCGGTCGACCGTCGACCACACGGTACCATCAGCCCCAGCATTTT
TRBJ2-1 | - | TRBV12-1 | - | CASSSHLDRDYNEQFF | TGTGCCAGCAGCTCTCACTTAGACAGAGACTACAATGAGCAGTTCTTC
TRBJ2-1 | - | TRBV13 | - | CASSSGLTKDDEQFF | TGTGCCAGCAGCTCCGGACTAACTAAGGACGATGAGCAGTTCTTC
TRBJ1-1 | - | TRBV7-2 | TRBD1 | CASSSRTGAEAFF | TGTGCCAGCAGCTCGAGGACAGGGGCTGAAGCTTTCTTT
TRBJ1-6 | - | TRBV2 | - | CASSSVAQVNSPLHF | TGTGCCAGCAGTTCAGTAGCACAGGTTAATTCACCCCTCCACTTT
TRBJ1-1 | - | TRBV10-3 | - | CAISETGLTEAFF | TGTGCCATCAGTGAAACAGGGTTAACTGAAGCTTTCTTT
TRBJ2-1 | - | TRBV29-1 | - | CSVAGGSNEQFF | TGCAGCGTTGCTGGTGGGAGTAATGAGCAGTTCTTC
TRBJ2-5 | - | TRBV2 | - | CASSAPQRETQYF | TGTGCCAGCAGTGCCCCACAGAGAGAGACCCAGTACTTC
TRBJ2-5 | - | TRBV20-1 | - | CSARRAGTQYF | TGCAGTGCTAGGAGGGCCGGGACCCAGTACTTC
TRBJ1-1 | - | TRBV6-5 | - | CASSIFGGNTEAFF | TGTGCCAGCAGTATCTTCGGCGGTAACACTGAAGCTTTCTTT
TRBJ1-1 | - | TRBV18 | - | CASSPSNREAFF | TGTGCCAGCTCACCATCGAACAGAGAAGCTTTCTTT